The 9 T cell receptor beta chains given below trace back to one sample, sequenced in a study of blood T cell repertoires in COVID-19 (dated by TCRdb to the early 2020s). The library came from the immunoSEQ multiplex PCR assay. Not all clones reach the TCRdb copy of this immuneACCESS table, which keeps in-frame sequences only. Checked studies attribute under half of the gap to unresolved V genes and leave the rest unexplained. Here the sample has 200,000 to 250,000 clones; under 90% occur a single time. The ten largest account for approximately 4.9% of the sample. The specimen was PBMCs or T cells enriched from blood (not recorded which). Every receptor here comes from a woman in her forties or fifties who had been exposed to COVID-19.

This clone was seen a handful of times. The CDR3 protein is CASSSRGSGITSNSPLHF. CDR3 nucleotide sequence: TGTGCCAGCAGTTCAAGGGGGAGTGGGATCACTAGTAATTCACCCCTCCACTTT. J is TRBJ1-6 and V is TRBV5-6; D possibly corresponds to TRBD1 (6 bases). The CDR3 totals 18 residues. CDR1 is SGHDT, CDR2 YYEEEE, per germline. V dropped 5 bases and J dropped 6 bases, with 24 bases sitting between them.

The chain is built from TRBV5-1 and TRBJ2-5; perhaps TRBD2 as D (6 bases). The ends were cut back, 4 bases at V and 5 bases at J, with 12 bases in the middle. The CDR3 has 13 residues. CDR1 is SGHRS and CDR2 is YFSETQ in the germline V gene. This chain's CDR3 is CASSPGTSETQYF. DNA for the CDR3: TGCGCCAGCAGCCCGGGGACTTCGGAGACCCAGTACTTC.

The V and J genes are TRBV11-2 and TRBJ2-2; TRBD1 is a possible D gene (6 bases). This CDR3 contains 15 residues. The V end was cut by 5 bases, the J end by 5 bases, with 15 bases between. The germline gives CDR1 SGHAT, CDR2 FQNNGV. The CDR3 reads CASSRPSQGTGELFF. Here the CDR3 DNA reads TGTGCCAGCAGCCGGCCGTCGCAGGGGACCGGGGAGCTGTTTTTT.

The table lists this clone with a few counts. The rearrangement links TRBV18 to TRBJ2-6; D is ambiguous. Trimming cost V 2 bases and J 2 bases, with 10 bases left between them. The V gene's germline CDR1 is KGHSH and CDR2 LQKENI. CDR3 length equals 16 residues. This chain's CDR3 is CASSPSAQAGANVLTF. CDR3 DNA: TGTGCCAGCTCACCAAGTGCCCAGGCTGGGGCCAACGTCCTGACTTTC.

This clone was counted once. The rearrangement uses TRBV3-1 (or the pseudogene TRBV3-2) and TRBJ2-1; D possibly corresponds to TRBD1 (5 bases). The CDR3 consists of 15 residues. V gave up 4 bases and J gave up 0 bases, with 10 bases separating them. CDR1 is LGHDT, CDR2 YNNKEL, per germline (reference sequence). Written as DNA, the CDR3 is TGTGCCAGCAGCCGGGATACAGGCTCCTACAATGAGCAGTTCTTC. Translation: CASSRDTGSYNEQFF.

This chain links TRBV5-5 with TRBJ2-3, with D unresolved. Trimming cost V 0 bases and J 5 bases, with 10 bases left between them. The germline V gene encodes CDR1 SGHKS and CDR2 YYEKEE (reference sequence). This CDR3 is 14 amino acids long. CDR3 in DNA: TGTGCCAGCAGCTTGGACACGATCATAGATACGCAGTATTTT. Encoded protein: CASSLDTIIDTQYF.

This sequence joins TRBV28 and TRBJ2-3; TRBD2 agrees at 8 bases. Germline CDR1 and CDR2: MDHEN and SYDVKM. The V gene end was trimmed by 2 bases and the J gene end by 2 bases; junction bases not matched to a gene: 3. This CDR3 has 15 amino acids. Here the CDR3 DNA reads TGTGCCAGCAGTTTAGCGGGGGGCCACACAGATACGCAGTATTTT. This encodes CASSLAGGHTDTQYF.

The rearrangement joins TRBV28 to TRBJ1-2, with D unresolved. Germline V gene sequence: CDR1 MDHEN, CDR2 SYDVKM. Trimming took 11 bases from V and 7 from J, leaving 17 bases between them. The CDR3 length is 12 residues. CDR3 bases: TGTGCCGCCAAGCAACCTGCCGGTGGCTACACCTTC. Protein: CAAKQPAGGYTF.

There are a few counts of this clone. The chain is built from TRBV2 and TRBJ2-4, with 8 nucleotides matching TRBD2. Per the germline V gene, CDR1 is SNHLY and CDR2 is FYNNEI. V lost 5 bases, J lost 7 bases, and 10 bases stayed unmatched. The CDR3 has 15 residues. CDR3 in amino acids: CASSPRGTSGNIQYF. The CDR3 bases are TGTGCCAGCAGTCCTAGGGGTACTAGCGGTAACATTCAGTACTTC.